The 25 T cell receptor beta chains below were found in one sample sequenced in a study of PD-1 blockade in mismatch repair-deficient tumors. Produced via immunoSEQ multiplex PCR; TCRdb's table is partial and in-frame only. The table has about 38,000 clones, 79% seen once; the top ten hold roughly 23%. The sample was peripheral blood, taken 4 weeks after starting pembrolizumab. These receptors originate from an adult with mismatch repair-deficient cancer.

The chain uses TRBV28 and TRBJ2-7; 13 nucleotides match TRBD2. V was pared by 8 bases and J by 2 bases, with 6 bases of the junction left unmatched. This CDR3 is 15 amino acids long. Germline lookup yields CDR1 MDHEN and CDR2 SYDVKM. DNA of the CDR3: TGTGCCAGCCGACTAGCGGGAGGATCTCCCTACGAGCAGTACTTC. It specifies CASRLAGGSPYEQYF.

The chain combines TRBV7-9 with TRBJ1-1; 10 nucleotides line up with TRBD1. V shed 6 bases, J shed 3 bases, and the junction held 7 bases outside the gene matches. This CDR3 is 15 amino acids long. Germline lookup yields CDR1 SEHNR and CDR2 FQNEAQ (reference sequence). The CDR3, as DNA: TGTGCCAGCAGTCTTGACAGGGGGCCCGACACTGAAGCTTTCTTT. This gives the protein CASSLDRGPDTEAFF.

CDR3 residues: CASSPRQGEGIRYF. In DNA, the CDR3 is TGTGCCAGCAGCCCTCGACAGGGGGAGGGGATAAGGTATTTT. The rearrangement links TRBV7-8 to TRBJ2-3, with 9 bases fitting TRBD1. CDR1 SGHVS and CDR2 FQNEAQ come from the germline V gene. V shed 5 bases and J 14 bases; nucleotides not matched to a gene: 14. The CDR3 loop spans 14 amino acids.

J is TRBJ1-2 and V is TRBV2, with D tentatively TRBD1 (5 bases). Per the germline V gene, CDR1 is SNHLY and CDR2 is FYNNEI. The CDR3 has 17 amino acids. The V end lost 6 bases, the J end lost 4 bases, and 24 bases lay between the germline ends. This CDR3 is CASRGLKFVSGGYGYTF. The CDR3 region has the DNA TGTGCCAGCAGGGGCCTCAAGTTTGTCAGCGGGGGCTATGGCTACACCTTC.

The chain joins TRBV25-1 to TRBJ1-2, with D unresolved. CDR1 is MGHDK and CDR2 is SYGVNS in the germline V gene. The CDR3 is made up of 13 amino acids. Trimming removed 1 base from V and 2 bases from J, with 5 bases in between. CDR3 protein: CASSELGNYGYTF. The CDR3 DNA is TGTGCCAGCAGTGAATTGGGGAACTATGGCTACACCTTC.

The chain links TRBV5-8 to TRBJ2-3, with 12 bases lining up with TRBD2. Germline V lookup: CDR1 SGHTS, CDR2 YDEGEE. Trimming at V came to 4 bases and at J to 2 bases, leaving 11 bases not matched to a gene. This CDR3 contains 18 residues. The CDR3 nucleotides are TGTGCCAGCAGCCCCCGGGTGACTAGCGGGAGTTTCACAGATACGCAGTATTTT. The encoded protein is CASSPRVTSGSFTDTQYF.

The J gene is TRBJ2-7, the V gene TRBV7-8; the D gene is possibly TRBD2 (5 bases). The CDR3 is 16 amino acids. V was trimmed by 2 bases and J by 9 bases, leaving 23 bases between them. The germline CDR1 and CDR2 sequences are SGHVS and FQNEAQ. CDR3 residues: CASSLRARVPIVGQYF. CDR3 nucleotides: TGTGCCAGCAGCTTACGTGCGCGGGTCCCAATCGTAGGGCAGTACTTC.

The CDR3 protein is CASSLVQGTYEQYF. In DNA form, the CDR3 reads TGTGCCAGCAGCTTGGTACAGGGCACCTACGAGCAGTACTTC. The V and J genes are TRBV5-6 and TRBJ2-7; D is possibly TRBD1 (6 bases). The CDR3 sequence is 14 residues long. V lost 0 bases to trimming and J lost 2 bases, with 9 bases between them. From germline, CDR1 is SGHDT and CDR2 YYEEEE.

This rearrangement joins TRBV10-1 to TRBJ1-1, with unresolved D. CDR3 length equals 13 residues. Trimming pared 6 bases from V and 4 bases from J, leaving 12 bases between. In germline, CDR1 is WNHNN, CDR2 SYGVQD (reference sequence). The CDR3 sequence: CASRDGSATEAFF. CDR3 sequence (DNA): TGCGCCAGCAGAGACGGAAGCGCCACTGAAGCTTTCTTT.

This sequence joins TRBV5-4 and TRBJ1-5, with 7 bases matching TRBD1. Germline V gene sequence: CDR1 SGHNT, CDR2 YYREEE (reference sequence). V lost 2 bases, J lost 4 bases, and 3 bases stayed unmatched. The CDR3 consists of 14 residues. CDR3 residues: CASSFGTVNQPQHF. Here the CDR3 DNA reads TGTGCCAGCAGCTTTGGGACAGTTAATCAGCCCCAGCATTTT.

The chain couples TRBV11-3 to TRBJ2-3, with D possibly matching TRBD1 (6 bases). Deletions cut 3 bases from V and 3 bases from J, with 13 bases between. The CDR3 loop spans 15 amino acids. The germline V gene encodes CDR1 SGHNT and CDR2 YENEEA. CDR3 nucleotides: TGTGCCAGCAGCTTTTTCAGAGGGGGAACAGATACGCAGTATTTT. Translation: CASSFFRGGTDTQYF.

The chain carries TRBV6-1 and TRBJ2-1, with TRBD2 identical over 8 bases. This CDR3 region has 17 residues. Germline CDR1 MNHNS, CDR2 SASEGT. The junction had 6 bases not matched to a gene; V was cut back by 0 bases and J by 2 bases. CDR3 bases: TGTGCCAGCAGTGAAGCTAGCGGGATGTTGGCCTACAATGAGCAGTTCTTC. This encodes CASSEASGMLAYNEQFF.

This rearrangement joins TRBV5-6 to TRBJ2-1; 7 bases are a match to TRBD2. With 4 bases clipped from V and 9 bases from J, the junction kept 10 bases outside the gene matches. Germline loops: CDR1 SGHDT, CDR2 YYEEEE. The CDR3 length is 14 residues. CDR3 region: CASSTSSGTVEQFF. The CDR3 region has the DNA TGTGCCAGCAGCACGTCGAGCGGGACGGTTGAGCAGTTCTTC.

The V call is TRBV4-1, the J call TRBJ2-2; D is ambiguous. The length of the CDR3 is 14 residues. CDR1 is MGHRA and CDR2 is YSYEKL in the germline V gene. The V end was cut by 1 base, the J end by 6 bases, with 9 bases between. CDR3 in amino acids: CASSQAKIPGELFF. In DNA, the CDR3 is TGCGCCAGCAGCCAAGCCAAAATCCCCGGGGAGCTGTTTTTT.

The chain carries TRBV6-4 and TRBJ2-1, with 10 bases fitting TRBD2. Trimming took 5 bases from V and 6 from J; bases not matched to a gene: 7. The CDR3 loop spans 15 amino acids. Germline CDR1 and CDR2: MRHNA and SNTAGT. The CDR3 here is CASSLAGEGPNEQFF. The CDR3 region has the DNA TGTGCCAGCAGTCTAGCGGGAGAAGGGCCCAATGAGCAGTTCTTC.

The rearrangement uses TRBV27 and TRBJ2-1; TRBD2 matches 11 bases. The CDR3 is made up of 16 amino acids. Trimming removed 4 bases from V and 1 base from J; junction bases left unmatched: 3. Looked up from germline, CDR1 is MNHEY and CDR2 is SMNVEV (reference sequence). CDR3 nucleotides: TGTGCCAGCAGTTATCTAGCGGGAGGTTCCTACAATGAGCAGTTCTTC. Translating it yields CASSYLAGGSYNEQFF.

This clone is a singleton in its sample. The rearrangement links TRBV5-4 to TRBJ2-7; 7 bases are shared with TRBD1. This CDR3 comprises 15 residues. J lost 1 base, V lost 2 bases, and 6 bases had no gene match. Germline V gene lookup returns CDR1 SGHNT and CDR2 YYREEE (reference sequence). As DNA, the CDR3 is TGTGCCAGCAGCTTAAAGGGGGCAGGGTCCTACGAGCAGTACTTC. Translating it yields CASSLKGAGSYEQYF.

V is TRBV6-5 and J is TRBJ2-7; 13 nucleotides align to TRBD2. This CDR3 has 16 amino acids. Trimming at V came to 3 bases and at J to 2 bases, leaving 4 bases not matched to a gene. Germline CDR1 reads MNHEY; CDR2 reads SVGAGI. CDR3 bases: TGTGCCAGCAGTTATACAGGGACTAGCGGGACCTACGAGCAGTACTTC. This encodes CASSYTGTSGTYEQYF.

The V gene is TRBV4-3, the J gene TRBJ2-5; D is undetermined. Germline CDR1 LGHNA, CDR2 YSLEER. V shed 4 bases and J shed 2 bases, with 17 bases lying between them. The CDR3 runs 16 residues. CDR3 amino acids: CASSPYGGPRQETQYF. CDR3 nucleotides: TGCGCCAGCAGCCCCTACGGTGGACCGCGACAAGAGACCCAGTACTTC.

This clone was seen just once. This chain connects TRBV29-1 to TRBJ2-7; D perhaps matches TRBD2 (6 bases). The CDR3 spans 13 residues. The germline V and J ends were trimmed by 6 bases and 3 bases, with 15 bases remaining between them. Germline loops: CDR1 SQVTM, CDR2 ANQGSEA. The CDR3 spells CSVTGTLNYEQYF. The DNA of the CDR3 is TGCAGCGTCACCGGGACTCTCAACTACGAGCAGTACTTC.

The gene calls are TRBV23-1 and TRBJ2-2; D is undetermined. TRBV23-1 carries the ORF label, with uncertain function. This CDR3 spans 12 amino acids. The V end lost 10 bases, the J end lost 7 bases, and 13 bases lay between the germline ends. The CDR3 here is CANPFQFGELFF. In DNA form, the CDR3 reads TGCGCCAACCCCTTTCAATTCGGGGAGCTGTTTTTT.

The rearrangement links TRBV11-1 to TRBJ2-3; tentative D call: TRBD2 (6 bases). The germline gives CDR1 SGHAT, CDR2 FQDESV (reference sequence). This CDR3 region has 14 residues. The V and J ends lost 7 bases and 0 bases respectively, with 11 bases between them. The CDR3 coding sequence is TGTGCCAGCAAGACTAGACGGAGCACAGATACGCAGTATTTT. This gives the protein CASKTRRSTDTQYF.

V is TRBV5-1 and J is TRBJ2-6; a possible D gene is TRBD1 (6 bases). The CDR3 has 17 amino acids. The germline gives CDR1 SGHRS, CDR2 YFSETQ. Trimming pared 4 bases from V and 0 bases from J, leaving 14 bases between. This CDR3 is CASSVRTASSGANVLTF. CDR3 nucleotides: TGCGCCAGCAGCGTTAGGACAGCTTCCTCTGGGGCCAACGTCCTGACTTTC.

This clone was detected only a few times. The rearrangement links TRBV7-3 to TRBJ2-3, with TRBD2 identical over 14 bases. The CDR3 is 15 residues long. Germline assignment: CDR1 SGHTA and CDR2 FQGTGA. After removal of 2 bases from V and 5 bases from J, the junction contained 0 bases not matched to a gene. DNA of the CDR3: TGTGCCAGCAGCTTAGGGACTAGCGGGAGAGATACGCAGTATTTT. Translating gives CASSLGTSGRDTQYF.

This clone has only a few counts. The chain joins TRBV5-4 to TRBJ1-3; TRBD1 is a possible D gene (6 bases). Deletions cut 2 bases from V and 4 bases from J, with 13 bases between. The germline V gene has CDR1 SGHNT and CDR2 YYREEE (reference sequence). The CDR3 extends over 15 amino acids. This chain's CDR3 is CASSFRPGEGNTIYF. CDR3 nucleotides: TGTGCCAGCAGCTTCAGGCCAGGGGAAGGAAACACCATATATTTT.